These T cell receptor beta chains were read from a single sample in a study of beta chain features in type 1 diabetes. The assay was immunoSEQ multiplex PCR, and TCRdb's table has in-frame clones only and misses some. The table has roughly 150,000 clones, approximately 62% seen once. Material: naive CD4+ T cells from blood. The receptors here all came from a man in his thirties or forties with type 1 diabetes. Both conserved end residues are part of each CDR3. The D gene is left open where the match is weak. Some rows mark clone size as missing; the rest say once, few, many or name a class of expanded clone.

size	D	V	J	CDR3	DNA
few	TRBD2	TRBV7-9	TRBJ2-7	CASSLWWEERTSPYEQYF	TGTGCCAGCAGCTTATGGTGGGAGGAGAGGACTAGCCCCTACGAGCAGTACTTC
NA	NA	TRBV7-2	TRBJ1-1	CASSLPVVNTEAFF	TGTGCCAGCAGCTTACCCGTCGTGAACACTGAAGCTTTCTTT
NA	TRBD1	TRBV27	TRBJ2-1	CASSPPGQGGNEQFF	TGTGCCAGCAGTCCCCCGGGACAGGGGGGCAATGAGCAGTTCTTC
NA	TRBD2	TRBV5-4	TRBJ2-3	CASSLDLAVTDTQYF	TGTGCCAGCAGCTTGGATCTAGCGGTTACAGATACGCAGTATTTT
NA	TRBD1	TRBV2	TRBJ2-7	CASRSRDRGAEQYF	TGTGCCAGCAGGAGCCGGGACAGGGGTGCCGAGCAGTACTTC
once	NA	TRBV4-3	TRBJ1-4	CASSQGFRQGYEKLFF	TGCGCCAGCAGCCAAGGGTTTAGGCAGGGCTATGAAAAACTGTTTTTT
NA	TRBD2	TRBV30	TRBJ2-3	CAWRPGLAASYF	TGTGCCTGGAGACCGGGACTAGCGGCCTCATATTTT
NA	NA	TRBV6-5	TRBJ2-5	CASSRAVYQETQYF	TGTGCCAGCAGCCGAGCGGTGTACCAAGAGACCCAGTACTTC
NA	NA	TRBV28	TRBJ2-5	CASSLSGPSGQYF	TGTGCCAGCAGTTTGTCAGGTCCTAGTGGCCAGTACTTC
NA	NA	TRBV29-1	TRBJ1-2	CSVTGMGYGYTF	TGCAGCGTCACAGGGATGGGCTATGGCTACACCTTC
NA	NA	TRBV29-1	TRBJ1-3	CSVESAEGHTIYF	TGCAGCGTTGAATCAGCGGAGGGGCACACCATATATTTT
NA	NA	TRBV7-2	TRBJ2-1	CASKEGSSYNEQFF	TGTGCCAGCAAGGAGGGAAGCTCCTACAATGAGCAGTTCTTC
NA	TRBD1	TRBV30	TRBJ2-4	CAWSQGVLAKNIQYF	TGTGCCTGGAGTCAGGGGGTTCTAGCCAAAAACATTCAGTACTTC
NA	TRBD1	TRBV11-2	TRBJ2-3	CASSFRPQGVSTDTQYF	TGTGCCAGCAGCTTCAGGCCACAGGGGGTCAGCACAGATACGCAGTATTTT
once	TRBD1	TRBV5-4	TRBJ2-3	CASSRGQGSDTQYF	TGTGCCAGCAGCCGGGGACAGGGATCAGATACGCAGTATTTT
NA	NA	TRBV9	TRBJ2-3	CASSPLEASTDTQYF	TGTGCCAGCAGCCCTCTCGAGGCGAGCACAGATACGCAGTATTTT
NA	NA	TRBV9	TRBJ2-2	CASSVYSGTHTGELFF	TGTGCCAGCAGCGTTTATTCTGGGACTCACACCGGGGAGCTGTTTTTT
NA	NA	TRBV28	TRBJ2-3	CALSLAPSTDTQYF	TGTGCACTTAGTCTAGCGCCGAGCACAGATACGCAGTATTTT
NA	NA	TRBV20-1	TRBJ2-4	CSASRTPVEYF	TGCAGTGCTAGTCGGACTCCCGTTGAATACTTC
NA	NA	TRBV5-6	TRBJ2-3	CASSLDSNTDTQYF	TGTGCCAGCAGCTTGGATTCTAACACAGATACGCAGTATTTT